This TCR beta chain was captured in a study of shared clonotypes between healthy human individuals. From germline, CDR1 is MDHEN and CDR2 SYDVKM. Trimming took 3 bases from V and 7 from J, leaving 16 bases between them. This CDR3 has 14 residues. In the original analysis: Junction-only immunoSEQ data arrived without quality scores, meaning filtering differed. Using immunoSEQ multiplex PCR, the repertoire was profiled, and TCRdb retains in-frame clones only, with some absent. That table gives V, J and clone size, and the DNA gave D and trimming. The sample includes millions of clones, approximately 93% of them seen just once.

The sequence came from a man aged 18 to 29 in good health. Some clones in this sample may be carry-over from other donors' samples. The rearrangement links TRBV28 to TRBJ2-7, with a tentative D call TRBD1 (6 bases). The sample comprised naive CD4+ T cells from PBMCs. As for subset: CD45RA+ positively selected. The CDR3 is CASSFPGTPVEQYF. The CDR3 DNA follows: TGTGCCAGCAGTTTTCCCGGGACACCCGTTGAGCAGTACTTC.